The present T cell receptor beta chain was sequenced within a study of control samples from healthy donors and cancer patients. The repertoire was sequenced with immunoSEQ multiplex PCR; TCRdb's copy has only in-frame clones and lacks some. The profile shows 100,000 to 150,000 clones, 80% to 90% of them singletons. The CDR3 covers 14 residues. Germline V lookup: CDR1 DFQATT, CDR2 SNEGSKA (reference sequence). Trimming took off 3 bases at V and 0 bases at J, with 9 bases between the two ends. The sequence was obtained from a man aged 35 to 55 in good health. V is TRBV20-1 and J is TRBJ1-3; tentatively, D is TRBD1 (5 bases). Sequenced material: blood. CDR3 protein: CSASLGLSGNTIYF. The CDR3 nucleotides are TGCAGTGCTAGTCTGGGACTCTCTGGAAACACCATATATTTT.